Listed below are T cell receptor beta chains from one sample, sequenced in a study of human T cells and chemical hapten exposure. Using its own MiXCR run on the RACE reads, TCRdb lists one record per CDR3 protein. The table records some 53,000 distinct CDR3 sequences, 11% of them present only once. The material sequenced was whole blood, taken in connection with sensitization to the hapten diphenylcyclopropenone (DPC). These receptors were collected from a woman aged 40 to 50 with alopecia areata. Some clones in this sample may be carry-over from other donors' samples. Each CDR3 is given with its conserved first and last residue.

CDR3 protein,CDR3 length,V gene,J gene
CASSPGGEVSSYNSPLHF,18,TRBV18,TRBJ1-6
CASSVGERNQPQHF,14,TRBV9,TRBJ1-5
CASRGQGRGTEAFF,14,TRBV2,TRBJ1-1
CASSLMGGPTDTQYF,15,TRBV4-3,TRBJ2-3
CASSFGVSGAQETQYF,16,TRBV28,TRBJ2-5
CATASIGGYTF,11,TRBV28,TRBJ1-2
CASSLEFF,8,TRBV11-2,TRBJ2-1
CATGAGAEAGANVLTF,16,TRBV24-1,TRBJ2-6
CASSSGTGGNQPQHF,15,TRBV18,TRBJ1-5
CASSLPTSSYEQYF,14,TRBV5-1,TRBJ2-7
CASSKPTGTSGRPGWSTDTQYF,22,TRBV19,TRBJ2-3
CASSPERGTNEQFF,14,TRBV7-9,TRBJ2-1
CSASPQRGRAGETQYF,16,TRBV20-1,TRBJ2-5
CASSFRGWYSYNSPLHF,17,TRBV27,TRBJ1-6
CASSLPPHEQFF,12,TRBV28,TRBJ2-1
CATGGRAPSYEQYF,14,TRBV10-3,TRBJ2-7
CSARLAGLTDTQYF,14,TRBV20-1,TRBJ2-3
CASSPGPSQVNEQFF,15,TRBV27,TRBJ2-1
CASSQDHRSRQPQHF,15,TRBV4-3,TRBJ1-5
CASSPHTGGVGGKETQYF,18,TRBV7-7,TRBJ2-5
CASSPGITSYNEQFF,15,TRBV9,TRBJ2-1
CASSLGGRFYEQYF,14,TRBV13,TRBJ2-7
CASSQGWAYGYTF,13,TRBV18,TRBJ1-2
CASTQGGLAEYNEQFF,16,TRBV11-2,TRBJ2-1
CASTTGQNNEKLFF,14,TRBV6-5,TRBJ1-4
CASSLRSGPPLYEQYF,16,TRBV7-2,TRBJ2-7
CSAISYTGWHTDTQYF,16,TRBV20-1,TRBJ2-3
CASSLVSGSSTDTQYF,16,TRBV11-3,TRBJ2-3
CASSPQTFGGSGEQFF,16,TRBV7-9,TRBJ2-1
CATSRDRGSDTQYF,14,TRBV15,TRBJ2-3
CASRVNTGELFF,12,TRBV12-3/TRBV12-4,TRBJ2-2
CASSGGTVSYNEQFF,15,TRBV5-6,TRBJ2-1
CASSSTGYPMNEQYF,15,TRBV7-9,TRBJ2-7
CASSLDGGDSLRAFF,15,TRBV11-2,TRBJ1-1
CVSSRLGTPYEQYF,14,TRBV7-2,TRBJ2-7
CSATGLAPNNEQFF,14,TRBV20-1,TRBJ2-1
CASSSDHLFLGFF,13,TRBV28,TRBJ1-1
CASTLTYSPLHF,12,TRBV12-3/TRBV12-4,TRBJ1-6
CATSDFRGRNTDTQYF,16,TRBV24-1,TRBJ2-3
CASSPRDNYGYTF,13,TRBV5-1,TRBJ1-2
CASSSPDQPQHF,12,TRBV2,TRBJ1-5
CASSYGTPQETQYF,14,TRBV6-6,TRBJ2-5
CASSLGGQGIPSPLHF,16,TRBV11-2,TRBJ1-6
CASSYSGEPSYEQYF,15,TRBV6-5,TRBJ2-7
CASSLSLPGGGTQYF,15,TRBV27,TRBJ2-5
CASSQEAGLAGAVEQFF,17,TRBV4-1,TRBJ2-1